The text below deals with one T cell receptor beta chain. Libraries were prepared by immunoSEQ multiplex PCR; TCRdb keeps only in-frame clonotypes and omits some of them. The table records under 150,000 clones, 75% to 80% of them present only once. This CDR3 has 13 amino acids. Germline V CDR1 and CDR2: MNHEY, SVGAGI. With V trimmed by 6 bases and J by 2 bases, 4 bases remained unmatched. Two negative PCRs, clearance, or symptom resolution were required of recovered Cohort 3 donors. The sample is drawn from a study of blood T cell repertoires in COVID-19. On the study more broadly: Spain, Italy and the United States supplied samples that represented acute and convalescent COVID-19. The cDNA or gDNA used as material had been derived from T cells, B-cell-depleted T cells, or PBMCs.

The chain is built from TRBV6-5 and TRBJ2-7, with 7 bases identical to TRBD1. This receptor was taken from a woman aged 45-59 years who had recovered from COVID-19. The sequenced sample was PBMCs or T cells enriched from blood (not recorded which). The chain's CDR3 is CASRGQTAYEQYF. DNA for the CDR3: TGTGCCAGCAGGGGACAGACGGCCTACGAGCAGTACTTC.